Below are 11 T cell receptor beta chains sequenced from a single sample in a study of control samples from healthy donors and cancer patients. Clones were sequenced by immunoSEQ multiplex PCR, and TCRdb holds only the in-frame ones, with some missing. The data contain over 150,000 clones, 80% to 95% of them singletons. The specimen was blood. Every receptor here comes from a middle-aged woman in good health.

CDR3 coding DNA: TGTGCCAGCAGCCAAGATGGGACGCGCTACAATGAGCAGTTCTTC. This sequence encodes CASSQDGTRYNEQFF. The chain recombines TRBV3-1 (or the pseudogene TRBV3-2) with TRBJ2-1; either TRBD1 or TRBD2 may fit D (5 bases each). The CDR3 covers 15 residues. CDR1 LGHDT and CDR2 YNNKEL come from the germline V gene (reference sequence). Between the trimmed V and J ends, which lost 0 bases and 3 bases, there was a span of 9 bases.

The rearrangement uses TRBV7-8 and TRBJ2-7, with D hard to call. Germline V CDR1 and CDR2: SGHVS, FQNEAQ. V dropped 1 base and J dropped 3 bases, with 7 bases sitting between them. This CDR3 is built from 13 residues. The CDR3 DNA reads as TGTGCCAGCAGCTTAGGGTTTTACTACGAGCAGTACTTC. This encodes CASSLGFYYEQYF.

V is TRBV6-7 and J is TRBJ2-7; D is perhaps TRBD2 (7 bases). TRBV6-7 belongs to the ORF category, with a function that is uncertain. Between the trimmed V and J ends, which lost 8 bases and 7 bases, there was a span of 21 bases. This CDR3 has 14 amino acids. CDR3 sequence: CASLEGGASREQYF. The CDR3 nucleotides read TGTGCCAGCTTAGAGGGGGGGGCCTCACGGGAGCAGTACTTC.

This chain connects TRBV5-1 to TRBJ2-7; D unresolved. CDR1 and CDR2 (germline): SGHRS, YFSETQ. The V gene lost 0 bases and the J gene lost 4 bases, with 11 bases spanning the gap. This CDR3 is 14 amino acids long. The CDR3 reads CASSLDLTVYEQYF. CDR3 DNA: TGCGCCAGCAGCTTGGACCTTACAGTATACGAGCAGTACTTC.

Only a few counts were recorded for this clone. V gene TRBV11-1 combines with J gene TRBJ1-5; D not certain. The CDR3 covers 14 residues. The germline V gene encodes CDR1 SGHAT and CDR2 FQDESV (reference sequence). Trimming left V 4 bases short and J 5 bases short, with 12 bases between. The chain's CDR3 is CASSSGGVDQPQHF. The CDR3 nucleotides are TGTGCCAGCAGCTCGGGTGGGGTAGATCAGCCCCAGCATTTT.

Details on this clone: Other DNA sequences from this sample encode an identical CDR3 as well. The V gene is TRBV11-2, the J gene TRBJ2-7; D gene unclear. Deletions cut 1 base from V and 0 bases from J, with 1 base between. The CDR3 covers 12 residues. Germline-derived CDR1 and CDR2 are SGHAT and FQNNGV. The chain's CDR3 is CASSLVSYEQYF. As DNA, the CDR3 is TGTGCCAGCAGCTTAGTCTCCTACGAGCAGTACTTC.

V gene TRBV10-3 combines with J gene TRBJ2-3, with a weak D call TRBD2 (6 bases). The length of the CDR3 is 13 residues. The V gene's germline CDR1 is ENHRY and CDR2 SYGVKD. Trimming removed 10 bases at V and 5 bases at J, with 16 bases between. The CDR3 loop is CATAIGLRDTQYF. CDR3 nucleotides: TGTGCCACTGCCATAGGACTACGAGATACGCAGTATTTT.

The gene calls are TRBV7-3 and TRBJ2-6; the D gene is possibly TRBD2 (6 bases). The CDR3 is 18 residues long. In germline, CDR1 is SGHTA, CDR2 FQGTGA. V was clipped by 0 bases and J by 1 base, with 13 bases between them. CDR3 region: CASSLTSAGRSGANVLTF. The CDR3 DNA is TGTGCCAGCAGCTTAACGTCGGCAGGGAGGTCTGGGGCCAACGTCCTGACTTTC.

This rearrangement joins TRBV15 to TRBJ2-5; D is unclear. Deletions cut 2 bases from V and 4 bases from J, with 14 bases between. Germline V gives CDR1 LNHNV, CDR2 YYDKDF (reference sequence). This CDR3 has 15 residues. Here the CDR3 reads CATSRPEGPPETQYF. CDR3 bases: TGTGCCACCAGCAGACCGGAAGGGCCACCAGAGACCCAGTACTTC.

The chain links TRBV11-3 to TRBJ2-3; D possibly corresponds to TRBD2 (7 bases). Germline V gives CDR1 SGHNT, CDR2 YENEEA. Trimming removed 5 bases from V and 2 bases from J, with 11 bases in between. This CDR3 contains 14 residues. CDR3 DNA sequence: TGTGCCAGCAGCCCTCGGGGGGCCACAGATACGCAGTATTTT. It specifies CASSPRGATDTQYF.

This chain joins TRBV9 and TRBJ2-1; 12 nucleotides line up with TRBD2. Trimming removed 0 bases from V and 8 bases from J; junction bases left unmatched: 6. CDR3 length equals 16 residues. Germline V gene data show CDR1 as SGDLS and CDR2 as YYNGEE. DNA of the CDR3: TGTGCCAGCAGCGTAGCGTCTAGCGGGGGGGCCTATGAGCAGTTCTTC. Translated, it gives CASSVASSGGAYEQFF.